The clone carrying this T cell receptor (beta chain) was seen ten or more times. Regions amplified from RNA transcripts were the TCR beta CDR3 regions. TCR CDR3 underwent first-round RT-PCR with the HTBI primer set. TCRdb passed the multiplex PCR reads through MiXCR, listing each CDR3 protein once. The sample includes 94,000 or so distinct CDR3 sequences, under 65% seen only once; the top ten take roughly 26%. The data were taken from a study of T cells in Graves' hyperthyroidism and ophthalmopathy. For Graves' hyperthyroidism to be stable, ophthalmopathy could not progress within 18 months. The study left out patients who had uncontrolled infection, other autoimmune disease, pregnancy or lactation. PBMCs came from roughly 10 ml fresh peripheral blood. CDR1 and CDR2 (germline): SGHTA, FQGNSA. This CDR3 comprises 13 residues. Unmatched junction bases numbered 7, after V lost 5 bases and J lost 6 bases.

The sequence derives from a woman in her thirties or forties with Graves' hyperthyroidism. The rearrangement joins TRBV7-2 to TRBJ2-7; 7 bases are shared with TRBD1. The sequencing input was blood. The CDR3 sequence: CASSQYRGSEQYF. The CDR3, as DNA: TGTGCCAGCAGCCAATACAGGGGATCCGAGCAGTACTTC.